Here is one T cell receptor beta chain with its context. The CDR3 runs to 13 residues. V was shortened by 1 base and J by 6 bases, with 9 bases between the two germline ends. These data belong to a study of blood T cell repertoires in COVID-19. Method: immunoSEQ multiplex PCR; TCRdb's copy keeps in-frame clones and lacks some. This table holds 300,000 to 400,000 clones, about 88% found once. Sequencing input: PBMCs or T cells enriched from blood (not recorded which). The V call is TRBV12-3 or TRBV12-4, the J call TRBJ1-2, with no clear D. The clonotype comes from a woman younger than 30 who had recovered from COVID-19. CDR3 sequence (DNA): TGTGCCAGCAGTTTAGACACCTTCAATGGCTACACCTTC. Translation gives CASSLDTFNGYTF.